A single sample gave rise to the 5 T cell receptor beta chains below, sequenced in a study of T-cell reconstitution after alpha-beta-depleted transplantation in children (dated by TCRdb to 2016 to 2017). Library method: PCR. Instrument used: Illumina HiSeq 2500. Molecular barcoding was employed in the preparation of TCR libraries, with unique molecular identifiers being used to normalize TCRbeta repertoire quantification. TCRdb cleaned the public reads at Q25 with fastp, built clones with MiXCR and kept in-frame beta chains. Rows are combined by CDR3 protein, so each entry shows the most common genes and DNA. Within this sample are about 870,000 distinct CDR3 sequences, with less than 20% of them counted one time only. Around 5.3% of the sample is in the top ten clones. Reading the label with the study, this specimen's treatment or condition is: allogeneic hematopoietic cell transplantation with graft depleted of TCRalphabeta T cells and CD19 B cells.

This specimen consisted of PBMCs, mostly from graft donor cells, obtained 360 days after TCRalphabeta/CD19-depleted stem cell transplant. The receptors derive from a male patient aged 10-17 years who had a stem cell transplant for acute lymphoblastic leukemia, so the T cells may come from the graft donor.

A few counts support this clonotype. The chain is built from TRBV12-3 or TRBV12-4 and TRBJ2-1, with D perhaps TRBD1 (8 bases). This CDR3 comprises 14 residues. The germline V and J ends were trimmed by 8 bases and 3 bases, with 14 bases remaining between them. The CDR3 here is CASGTGGGYNEQFF. The CDR3 bases are TGTGCCAGCGGTACAGGGGGGGGCTACAATGAGCAGTTCTTC.

V is TRBV7-9 and J is TRBJ2-3; D gene uncertain. The CDR3 consists of 14 residues. Germline V gives CDR1 SEHNR, CDR2 FQNEAQ (reference sequence). V was pared by 1 base and J by 5 bases, with 10 bases between. The CDR3 nucleotides are TGTGCCAGCAGCTTAGATGCTAGTGAAGATACGCAGTATTTT. It is translated as CASSLDASEDTQYF.

For this clonotype: It may be a read error: a sequence one base away is much more abundant. This chain's CDR3 is CAGSQVTNYGYTF. Here the CDR3 DNA reads TGTGCCGGCAGCCAAGTGACTAACTATGGCTACACCTTC. The chain is built from TRBV28 and TRBJ1-2, with unresolved D. Germline V lookup: CDR1 MDHEN, CDR2 SYDVKM. This CDR3 spans 13 amino acids.

The chain is built from TRBV12-3 or TRBV12-4 and TRBJ2-7; D unclear. V was shortened by 6 bases and J by 7 bases, with 19 bases between the two germline ends. The CDR3 covers 14 residues. DNA for the CDR3: TGTGCCAGCAGACCACGGAAGGCCCTCGGGGAGCAGTACTTC. Translating it yields CASRPRKALGEQYF.

The CDR3 here is CASSLGSSQETHTQYF. The CDR3 DNA reads TGTGCCAGCAGCTTGGGGTCTAGCCAGGAGACTCATACGCAGTATTTT. The chain employs TRBV5-5 and TRBJ2-3; maybe TRBD2 (5 bases). V lost 0 bases, J lost 7 bases, and 18 bases lay in between. The CDR3 loop spans 16 amino acids. Looked up from germline, CDR1 is SGHKS and CDR2 is YYEKEE (reference sequence).